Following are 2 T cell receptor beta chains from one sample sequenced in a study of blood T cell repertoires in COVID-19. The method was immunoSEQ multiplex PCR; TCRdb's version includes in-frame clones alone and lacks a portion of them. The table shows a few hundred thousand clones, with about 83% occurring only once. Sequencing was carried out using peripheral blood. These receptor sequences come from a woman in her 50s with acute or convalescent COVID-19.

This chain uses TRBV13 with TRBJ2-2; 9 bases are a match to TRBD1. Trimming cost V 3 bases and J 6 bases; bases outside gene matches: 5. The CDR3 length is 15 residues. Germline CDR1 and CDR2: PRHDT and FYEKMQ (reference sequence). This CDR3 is CASSFGTGRAGELFF. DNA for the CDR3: TGTGCCAGCAGCTTTGGGACAGGGAGGGCCGGGGAGCTGTTTTTT.

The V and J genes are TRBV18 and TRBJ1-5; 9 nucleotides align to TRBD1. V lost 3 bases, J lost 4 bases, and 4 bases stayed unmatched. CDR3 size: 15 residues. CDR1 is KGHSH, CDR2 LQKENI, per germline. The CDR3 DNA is TGTGCCAGCTCACCCACCGGGACAGGGAATCAGCCCCAGCATTTT. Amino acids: CASSPTGTGNQPQHF. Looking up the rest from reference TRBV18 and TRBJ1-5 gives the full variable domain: NAGVMQNPRHLVRRRGQEARLRCSPMKGHSHVYWYRQLPEEGLKFMVYLQKENIIDESGMPKERFSAEFPKEGPSILRIQQVVRGDSAAYFCASSPTGTGNQPQHFGDGTRLSIL.